Below are 19 T cell receptor beta chains sequenced from a single sample in a study of T-cell reconstitution after alpha-beta-depleted transplantation in children. Preparation of the TCRbeta library was carried out with unique molecular identifiers. TCRdb itself ran the PCR reads through MiXCR, one entry per CDR3 protein. In the table there are hundreds of thousands of distinct CDR3 sequences, around a tenth of which are singletons. This sample comprised peripheral blood, obtained 180 days after TCRalphabeta/CD19-depleted stem cell transplant. Every receptor here comes from a male patient between 2 and 15 years old who had a stem cell transplant for chronic granulomatous disease, so the T cells may come from the graft donor.

This clonotype has ten or more counts. V gene TRBV28 combines with J gene TRBJ1-5; TRBD1 is a possible D gene (5 bases). The CDR3 spans 16 residues. CDR1 is MDHEN and CDR2 is SYDVKM in the germline V gene. The V gene lost 5 bases and the J gene lost 1 base, with 15 bases spanning the gap. CDR3 DNA: TGTGCCAGCAGTGCCCTAAACCGGGACAGCAATCAGCCCCAGCATTTT. It translates to CASSALNRDSNQPQHF. Full variable domain (outside the CDR3, taken from reference TRBV28 and TRBJ1-5): DVKVTQSSRYLVKRTGEKVFLECVQDMDHENMFWYRQDPGLGLRLIYFSYDVKMKEKGDIPEGYSVSREKKERFSLILESASTNQTSMYLCASSALNRDSNQPQHFGDGTRLSIL.

The chain carries TRBV20-1 and TRBJ2-2; 12 nucleotides agree with TRBD2. The length of the CDR3 is 15 residues. V lost 0 bases, J lost 6 bases, and 2 bases stayed unmatched. In germline, CDR1 is DFQATT, CDR2 SNEGSKA (reference sequence). The DNA of the CDR3 is TGCAGTGCTAGAGATCTAGCGGGGGGGCCCGGGGAGCTGTTTTTT. It translates to CSARDLAGGPGELFF.

This clonotype came up a few times. The chain is built from TRBV5-1 and TRBJ2-7; D is possibly TRBD1 (5 bases). The CDR3 is made up of 14 amino acids. Germline-derived CDR1 and CDR2 are SGHRS and YFSETQ. The V and J ends lost 4 bases and 3 bases respectively, with 14 bases between them. CDR3 region: CASSKMTENYEQYF. The CDR3 DNA reads as TGCGCCAGCAGCAAAATGACAGAGAACTACGAGCAGTACTTC.

This clonotype was detected ten times or more. This rearrangement joins TRBV7-3 to TRBJ2-7; D gene unclear. The germline V gene has CDR1 SGHTA and CDR2 FQGTGA. The CDR3 length is 13 residues. V lost 2 bases and J 7 bases, leaving 12 bases between the germline ends. CDR3 sequence (DNA): TGTGCCAGCAGCTTAGCCCCAACCTGGGAGCAGTACTTC. Translation: CASSLAPTWEQYF.

This clonotype was counted at least ten times. The rearrangement links TRBV7-3 to TRBJ2-1; a possible D gene is TRBD2 (6 bases). Trimming shortened V by 2 bases and J by 1 base, and 12 bases separated the two germline ends. The CDR3 loop spans 16 amino acids. Germline V gene data show CDR1 as SGHTA and CDR2 as FQGTGA. The CDR3 DNA reads TGTGCCAGCAGCTTAGCACGCGGGGCTTCCTACAATGAGCAGTTCTTC. Amino acids: CASSLARGASYNEQFF.

Ten or more counts support this clonotype. The chain is built from TRBV6-5 and TRBJ1-1; 7 nucleotides match TRBD1. V trimming: 4 bases; J trimming: 11 bases; junction bases outside the gene matches: 13. The length of the CDR3 is 14 residues. Germline CDR1 is MNHEY and CDR2 is SVGAGI. CDR3 sequence reads: CASSFTLTGDSAFF. In nucleotides, the CDR3 is TGTGCCAGCAGTTTCACTTTAACAGGGGATTCGGCTTTCTTT.

This clonotype was seen at least ten times. The rearrangement uses TRBV11-2 and TRBJ2-7; D not resolved. Germline CDR1 and CDR2: SGHAT and FQNNGV. The V gene lost 1 base and the J gene lost 5 bases, with 6 bases spanning the gap. The CDR3 has 12 amino acids. Here the CDR3 reads CASSLAADEQYF. The CDR3 region has the DNA TGTGCCAGCAGCTTAGCGGCGGACGAGCAGTACTTC.

In its sample, this clonotype was seen many times. The rearrangement uses TRBV18 and TRBJ2-3; D gene unclear. Trimming left V 3 bases short and J 0 bases short, with 16 bases between. Germline CDR1 reads KGHSH; CDR2 reads LQKENI. The CDR3 spans 17 residues. CDR3 amino acids: CASSPDGPHTSTDTQYF. Here the CDR3 DNA reads TGTGCCAGCTCACCGGATGGACCGCACACTAGCACAGATACGCAGTATTTT.

This clonotype appeared many times. The chain uses TRBV6-5 and TRBJ2-1; possible D gene TRBD2, 6 bases. V lost 4 bases and J 8 bases, leaving 18 bases between the germline ends. Germline V gives CDR1 MNHEY, CDR2 SVGAGI. The length of the CDR3 is 15 residues. CDR3 amino acids: CASSSPGRRVYEQFF. The CDR3 DNA reads TGTGCCAGCAGTTCTCCGGGACGGAGGGTTTATGAGCAGTTCTTC.

This clonotype was seen at least ten times. V usage is TRBV29-1 and J usage is TRBJ2-3, with D perhaps TRBD1 (5 bases). The germline gives CDR1 SQVTM, CDR2 ANQGSEA. Trimming took 0 bases from V and 0 from J, leaving 16 bases between them. CDR3 size: 17 residues. Here the CDR3 DNA reads TGCAGCGTTGAAGATATCCCGACAGACCCTAGCACAGATACGCAGTATTTT. Translation: CSVEDIPTDPSTDTQYF.

This clonotype occurred many times. The V call is TRBV5-1, the J call TRBJ2-1; TRBD2 agrees at 16 bases. Trimming removed 3 bases from V and 0 bases from J; junction bases left unmatched: 9. The CDR3 is 20 residues long. The V gene's germline CDR1 is SGHRS and CDR2 YFSETQ. The CDR3 DNA reads TGCGCCAGCAGCTCGCCCCCCGGGACTAGCGGGAGGGCCTCCTACAATGAGCAGTTCTTC. Amino acids: CASSSPPGTSGRASYNEQFF. The full variable domain, with the rest looked up from reference TRBV5-1 and TRBJ2-1, is KAGVTQTPRYLIKTRGQQVTLSCSPISGHRSVSWYQQTPGQGLQFLFEYFSETQRNKGNFPGRFSGRQFSNSRSEMNVSTLELGDSALYLCASSSPPGTSGRASYNEQFFGPGTRLTVL.

At least ten counts were recorded for this clonotype. The gene calls are TRBV5-1 and TRBJ2-7; D might be TRBD2 (6 bases). This CDR3 has 14 residues. In germline, CDR1 is SGHRS, CDR2 YFSETQ. The V and J ends lost 4 bases and 4 bases respectively, with 15 bases between them. The CDR3 reads CASSPEGLRYEQYF. CDR3 in DNA: TGCGCCAGCAGCCCTGAGGGACTTAGATACGAGCAGTACTTC. The entire variable domain, with the rest obtained from reference TRBV5-1 and TRBJ2-7, is as follows: KAGVTQTPRYLIKTRGQQVTLSCSPISGHRSVSWYQQTPGQGLQFLFEYFSETQRNKGNFPGRFSGRQFSNSRSEMNVSTLELGDSALYLCASSPEGLRYEQYFGPGTRLTVT.

The V call is TRBV4-1, the J call TRBJ2-3; 7 bases agree with TRBD1. The CDR3 consists of 15 residues. The J segment lost 2 bases and the V segment lost 0 bases, leaving 2 bases of the junction unmatched. Germline V gene lookup returns CDR1 MGHRA and CDR2 YSYEKL. CDR3 region: CASSQETGHTDTQYF. The DNA of the CDR3 is TGCGCCAGCAGCCAAGAGACAGGGCACACAGATACGCAGTATTTT.

This clonotype came up many times. V is TRBV20-1 and J is TRBJ2-2; a weak D match, TRBD2 (5 bases). The CDR3 spans 15 residues. Per the germline V gene, CDR1 is DFQATT and CDR2 is SNEGSKA (reference sequence). V was trimmed by 3 bases and J by 5 bases, leaving 16 bases between them. CDR3 DNA sequence: TGCAGTGCTAGTCGTGGCGCTAGCCGGACCGGGGAGCTGTTTTTT. The encoded protein is CSASRGASRTGELFF.

This clonotype came up many times. The chain employs TRBV6-2 or TRBV6-3 and TRBJ1-5, with TRBD1 identical over 8 bases. After removal of 0 bases from V and 4 bases from J, the junction contained 8 bases not matched to a gene. The CDR3 has 17 residues. Germline CDR1 reads MNHEY; CDR2 reads SVGEGT. The CDR3 DNA is TGTGCCAGCAGTTACTCACCCGACAGGGGCGGAAATCAGCCCCAGCATTTT. Its protein product is CASSYSPDRGGNQPQHF.

This clonotype was seen just once. This may arise from a read error, as a much more abundant clone is one base away. V and J are TRBV21-1 and TRBJ2-6. TRBV21-1 is an annotated pseudogene. The CDR3 totals 12 residues. The CDR3 here is CASAHQSFVLTF. In DNA form, the CDR3 reads TGTGCCAGCGCCCATCAGTCGTTCGTCCTGACTTTC.

Many counts were recorded for this clonotype. The chain links TRBV5-1 to TRBJ2-2, with 8 bases aligning to TRBD1. This CDR3 has 16 amino acids. After removal of 0 bases from V and 6 bases from J, the junction contained 7 bases not matched to a gene. The germline gives CDR1 SGHRS, CDR2 YFSETQ. This CDR3 reads CASSLAQGAPSGELFF. The CDR3 region has the DNA TGCGCCAGCAGCTTGGCCCAGGGGGCGCCGTCCGGGGAGCTGTTTTTT.

Points on this clonotype: A read error may be the cause here, since a much bigger clone is one base away. The V and J genes are TRBV11-2 and TRBJ2-1; D might be TRBD1 or TRBD2, each matching 5 bases. This CDR3 region has 14 residues. Between the trimmed V and J ends, which lost 6 bases and 6 bases, there was a span of 15 bases. Germline V gene data show CDR1 as SGHAT and CDR2 as FQNNGV. CDR3 bases: TGTGCCAGCAGAGAGGGACCCAGTCCCAATGAGCAGTTCTTC. This gives the protein CASREGPSPNEQFF.

This clonotype occurred many times. This chain links TRBV6-5 with TRBJ1-2; tentatively, D is TRBD1 (5 bases). Germline CDR1 reads MNHEY; CDR2 reads SVGAGI. The CDR3 consists of 13 residues. Trimming stripped 2 bases from V and 8 bases from J, with 12 bases between. As DNA, the CDR3 is TGTGCCAGCAGTTACCCGGGGGAGAAAGGCTACACCTTC. Amino acids: CASSYPGEKGYTF.